Sequencing of this T cell receptor beta chain was carried out in a study of blood T cell repertoires in COVID-19. Study background: The samples span acute and convalescent COVID-19 from the United States, Italy and Spain. PBMCs, B-cell-depleted T cells, or T cells provided the cDNA or gDNA that made up the material.

Here immunoSEQ multiplex PCR was the method, and the copy in TCRdb shows in-frame clones only, minus some. The repertoire holds fewer than 80,000 clones, with 80% to 90% as singletons. The ends were cut back, 6 bases at V and 4 bases at J, with 12 bases in the middle. This CDR3 is built from 13 residues. This TCR came from a man aged 30-40 years with acute or convalescent COVID-19. The specimen was peripheral blood. This chain joins TRBV12-3 or TRBV12-4 and TRBJ1-2; D unresolved. CDR3 in DNA: TGTGCCAGCAGCGGAGGGAGTATCTATGGCTACACCTTC. Translated, it gives CASSGGSIYGYTF.